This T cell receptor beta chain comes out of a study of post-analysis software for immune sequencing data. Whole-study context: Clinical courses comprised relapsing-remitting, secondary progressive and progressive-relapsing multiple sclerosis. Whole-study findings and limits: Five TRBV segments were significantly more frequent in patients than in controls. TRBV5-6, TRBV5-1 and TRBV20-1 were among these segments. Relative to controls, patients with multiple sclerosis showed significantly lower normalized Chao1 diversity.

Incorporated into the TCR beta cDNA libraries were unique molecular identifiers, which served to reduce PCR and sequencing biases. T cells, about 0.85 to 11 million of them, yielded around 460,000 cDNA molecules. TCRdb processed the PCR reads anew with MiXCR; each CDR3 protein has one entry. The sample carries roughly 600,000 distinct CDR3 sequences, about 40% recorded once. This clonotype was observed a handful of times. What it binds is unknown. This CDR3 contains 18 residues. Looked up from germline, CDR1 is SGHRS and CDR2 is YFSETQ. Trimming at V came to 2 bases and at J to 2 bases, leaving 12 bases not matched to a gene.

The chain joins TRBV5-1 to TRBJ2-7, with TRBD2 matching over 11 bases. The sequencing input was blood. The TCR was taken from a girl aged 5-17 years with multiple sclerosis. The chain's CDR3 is CASSLGTSGSTMAYEQYF. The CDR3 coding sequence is TGCGCCAGCAGCTTAGGGACTAGCGGATCTACGATGGCCTACGAGCAGTACTTC.